This note documents a single T cell receptor beta chain sequence. In the original analysis: Estimates of nucleated cell counts were drawn from the amplification of reference gene primers. TCRdb's copy holds only in-frame clones and misses some; the assay was immunoSEQ multiplex PCR. That table is the source of V, J and clone size, and D and trimming were worked out from the DNA. The repertoire consists of tens of thousands of clones, with 65% to 80% occurring once and the leading ten covering over 9%. This sample was taken from a study of blood T cell repertoires in COVID-19. The overall study: Samples of COVID-19 (acute and convalescent) were obtained from the United States, Italy and Spain. T cells, B-cell-depleted T cells, or PBMCs supplied cDNA or gDNA.

The sample was peripheral blood. This receptor was identified in a man between 65 and 85 years old with acute or convalescent COVID-19.

The CDR3 sequence: CASGLSSIVGWQYNEQFF. The CDR3, as DNA: TGTGCTAGTGGTTTGAGTTCCATAGTCGGGTGGCAGTACAATGAGCAGTTCTTC. V usage is TRBV12-5 and J usage is TRBJ2-1; no firm D call. The V gene's germline CDR1 is LGHNT and CDR2 FRNRAP. The V gene lost 2 bases and the J gene lost 4 bases, with 21 bases spanning the gap. The CDR3 has 18 amino acids.